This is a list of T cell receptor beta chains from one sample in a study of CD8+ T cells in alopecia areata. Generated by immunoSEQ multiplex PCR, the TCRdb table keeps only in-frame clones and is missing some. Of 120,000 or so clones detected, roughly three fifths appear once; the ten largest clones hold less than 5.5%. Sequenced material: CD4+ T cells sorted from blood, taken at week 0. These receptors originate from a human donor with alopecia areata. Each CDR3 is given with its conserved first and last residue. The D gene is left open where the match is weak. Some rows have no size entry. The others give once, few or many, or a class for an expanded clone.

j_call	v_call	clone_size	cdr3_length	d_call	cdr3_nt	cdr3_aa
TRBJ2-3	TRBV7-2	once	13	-	TGTGCCAGCAGCTTAGCGTACACAGATACGCAGTATTTT	CASSLAYTDTQYF
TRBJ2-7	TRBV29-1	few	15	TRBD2	TGCAGCGTCCCCGCCGGGACTAGCGCGTCCTACGAGCAGTACTTC	CSVPAGTSASYEQYF
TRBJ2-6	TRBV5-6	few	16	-	TGTGCCAGCAGCCTAAAGGCGGGGACTGGGGCCAACGTCCTGACTTTC	CASSLKAGTGANVLTF
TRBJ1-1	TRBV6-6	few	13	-	TGTGCCAGCAGGCTAGGTGGGGACACTGAAGCTTTCTTT	CASRLGGDTEAFF
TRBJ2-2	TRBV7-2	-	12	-	TGTGCCAGCAGCTTACGCACCGGGGAGCTGTTTTTT	CASSLRTGELFF
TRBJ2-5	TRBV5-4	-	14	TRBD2	TGTGCCAGCAGCTCCGGACTAGCGGAAGAGACCCAGTACTTC	CASSSGLAEETQYF
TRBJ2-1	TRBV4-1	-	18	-	TGCGCCAGCAGCCAAGCCCGTCCGGCGGCGGGTTTCTACAATGAGCAGTTCTTC	CASSQARPAAGFYNEQFF
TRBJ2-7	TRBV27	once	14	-	TGTGCCAGCAGTTTATACCGGGGCGCCTACGAGCAGTACTTC	CASSLYRGAYEQYF
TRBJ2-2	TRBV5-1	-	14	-	TGCGCCAGCAGCTTGGTGTCCGACTCCGGGGAGCTGTTTTTT	CASSLVSDSGELFF
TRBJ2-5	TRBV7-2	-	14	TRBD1	TGTGCCAGCAGCGGCAGGGGGCTCGGGGAGACCCAGTACTTC	CASSGRGLGETQYF
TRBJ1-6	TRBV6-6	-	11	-	TGTGCCAGCAGTTTCCCAGGGGCCCTCCACTTT	CASSFPGALHF
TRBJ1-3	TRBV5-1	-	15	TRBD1	TGCGCCAGCAGCCCCTCCGGGACAGAAGGAAACACCATATATTTT	CASSPSGTEGNTIYF
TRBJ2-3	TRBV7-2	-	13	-	TGTGCCAGCAGCCAGGGGATCACAGATACGCAGTATTTT	CASSQGITDTQYF
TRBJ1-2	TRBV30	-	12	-	TGTGCCTGGAGTTTTGGGGAAATGGGCTACACCTTC	CAWSFGEMGYTF
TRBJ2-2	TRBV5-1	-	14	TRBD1	TGCGCCAGCAGCGGGACAGGGGGCGCCGGGGAGCTGTTTTTT	CASSGTGGAGELFF
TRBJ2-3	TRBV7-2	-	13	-	TGTGCCAGCAGCCCACCCCCTGCAGATACGCAGTATTTT	CASSPPPADTQYF
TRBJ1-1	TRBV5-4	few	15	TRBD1	TGTGCCAGCAGCTTCGGAGGGGACAGGGGGACTGAAGCTTTCTTT	CASSFGGDRGTEAFF
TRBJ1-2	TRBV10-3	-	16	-	TGTGCCATCAGTGCCCCGGGGGAAGGGCCGAACTATGGCTACACCTTC	CAISAPGEGPNYGYTF
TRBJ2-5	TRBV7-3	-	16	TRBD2	TGTGCCAGCAGCTCAGGGACTAGCGGGGTAAAAGAGACCCAGTACTTC	CASSSGTSGVKETQYF
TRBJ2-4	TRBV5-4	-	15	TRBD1	TGTGCCAGCAGCCTCGGGGGACAGGGGGGAAACATTCAGTACTTC	CASSLGGQGGNIQYF
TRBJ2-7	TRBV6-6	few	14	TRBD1	TGTGCCAGCTCCCAAGGGGGACAGGGGGTCGAGCAGTACTTC	CASSQGGQGVEQYF
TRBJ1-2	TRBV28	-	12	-	TGTGCCAGCAGAGTAGCAGGCTATGGCTACACCTTC	CASRVAGYGYTF
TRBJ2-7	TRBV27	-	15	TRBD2	TGTGCCAGCAGTTTATTGCAGCGGGAGGGTGCCGAGCAGTACTTC	CASSLLQREGAEQYF
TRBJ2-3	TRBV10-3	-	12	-	TGTGCCACCGGGACACCCACAGATACGCAGTATTTT	CATGTPTDTQYF
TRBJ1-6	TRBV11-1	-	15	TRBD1	TGTGCCAGCAGCCCACTGACAGGGGGCGATTCACCCCTCCACTTT	CASSPLTGGDSPLHF